This T cell receptor beta chain was documented in a study of T cells after yellow fever vaccination. Study-wide findings and caveats: At approximately 96% for CD4 and 75% to 90% for CD8, most primary-vaccination clones showed up again after the booster. Repertoires sorted by FACS could include abundant clonotypes that are contaminants from the bulk population.

With 3 bases clipped from V and 5 bases from J, the junction kept 7 bases outside the gene matches. This CDR3 contains 15 residues. Per germline, CDR1 ENHRY and CDR2 SYGVKD. This clonotype came up a few times. What it binds is not known. Production of TCR cDNA was by 5'RACE template switching, which also added a universal primer site and UMIs. TCRdb processed the 5' RACE reads anew with MiXCR; each CDR3 protein has one entry. This repertoire shows approximately 550,000 distinct CDR3 sequences, 13% found once; its top ten account for over 11%. The material sequenced was PBMCs, taken on the day of the yellow fever booster vaccination. This sequence originates from a young man who received the YFV17D yellow fever vaccine. The chain couples TRBV10-3 to TRBJ1-1; TRBD1 agrees at 9 bases. This CDR3 reads CAISDLGQGRTEAFF. The CDR3 nucleotides are TGTGCCATCAGTGACCTCGGACAGGGGCGAACTGAAGCTTTCTTT.